Ten or more counts support the clone carrying this T cell receptor beta chain. Its antigen is still unknown. This entry is derived from a study of CD8+CD57+ T cells in acquired aplastic anemia. The wider study: Sorting CD4+ and CD8+ cells gave DNA averaging approximately 2.9 ug. Among healthy donors, CD4+ cells averaged roughly 11 million reads.

Genomic DNA was employed as the template in profiling TCR beta VDJ and CDR3. TCRdb ran MiXCR on the reads and lists one entry per CDR3 protein. Of approximately 170,000 distinct CDR3 sequences detected, 60% to 70% appear once; the ten largest clones hold about 50%. Overall study findings and caveats: CD8+ Simpson's diversity in patients was not significantly different from that in controls. Patients shared some 30 CD8+ CDR3 sequences with controls.

V was cut by 4 bases and J by 2 bases, with 15 bases left in between. The CDR3 spans 15 residues. The germline V gene has CDR1 SNHLY and CDR2 FYNNEI. The clonotype originates from a human donor in good health. This chain connects TRBV2 to TRBJ2-7; tentative D call: TRBD1 (5 bases). Sequences were obtained from sorted CD4+, CD8+, or CD8+CD57+ T cells (not recorded which) from PBMCs. CDR3 in amino acids: CASSATGSLTYEQYF. The CDR3 coding sequence is TGTGCCAGCAGTGCCACAGGAAGCCTAACCTACGAGCAGTACTTC.